The clone carrying this T cell receptor (beta chain) was detected a few times. No antigen is known for it. Trimming at V came to 0 bases and at J to 3 bases, leaving 6 bases not matched to a gene. Germline lookup yields CDR1 MGHRA and CDR2 YSYEKL. The CDR3 runs to 18 residues. This record belongs to a study of neurological immune-mediated disorders. Study-level points and caveats: The absence of any CDR3 amino acid sequence shared by expanded clones across subjects suggests that repertoires were private in all groups. Among 34 multiple sclerosis patients, phylogenetic grouping put the repertoires of 18 into a single related-CDR3 cluster, a possible signature.

The method for making cDNA was 5'RACE, and it used 10-nucleotide random UMIs. TCRdb re-derived calls from the 5' RACE reads in MiXCR, one entry per CDR3 protein. Of some 70,000 distinct CDR3 sequences listed, roughly 4.5% are singletons. The sequenced sample consisted of PBMCs. The receptor comes from a man aged 30 to 45 with multiple sclerosis. J is TRBJ2-3 and V is TRBV4-1; the match to TRBD2 covers 13 bases. The CDR3 here is CASSQDPGLAGSTDTQYF. The CDR3 DNA follows: TGCGCCAGCAGCCAAGATCCGGGACTAGCGGGGAGTACAGATACGCAGTATTTT.